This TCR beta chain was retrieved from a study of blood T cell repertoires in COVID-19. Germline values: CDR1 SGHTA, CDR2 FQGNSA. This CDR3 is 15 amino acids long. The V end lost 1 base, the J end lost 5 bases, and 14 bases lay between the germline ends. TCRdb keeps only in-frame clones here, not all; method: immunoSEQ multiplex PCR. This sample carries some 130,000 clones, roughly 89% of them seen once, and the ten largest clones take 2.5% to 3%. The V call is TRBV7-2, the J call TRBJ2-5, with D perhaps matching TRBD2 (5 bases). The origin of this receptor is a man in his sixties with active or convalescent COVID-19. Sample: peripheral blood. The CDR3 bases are TGTGCCAGCAGCTTAGTTAATGGGGAGAGGGAGACCCAGTACTTC. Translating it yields CASSLVNGERETQYF.